Listed below are T cell receptor beta chains from one sample, sequenced in a study of CD8+ T cells in alopecia areata. The table came from immunoSEQ multiplex PCR; TCRdb's copy has only in-frame clones and leaves some out. The table lists 110,000 or so clones, roughly two fifths of them singletons. The sequencing input was CD4+ T cells sorted from blood. These receptor sequences come from a human donor with alopecia areata. The CDR3 runs from the conserved cysteine through the conserved F or W. D genes are given only for firm matches. The size of a clone is reported for some rows only, either as once, few or many, or as a class for expanded clones.

-	TRBJ2-3	-	TRBV7-2	TGTGCCAGCAGCTTAGACGTGAACACAGATACGCAGTATTTT	CASSLDVNTDTQYF
-	TRBJ1-2	-	TRBV29-1	TGCAGCGTTGGGAATGGCTACACCTTC	CSVGNGYTF
-	TRBJ2-3	few	TRBV28	TGTGCCAGCACCCGAGCGGCGGATACGCAGTATTTT	CASTRAADTQYF
-	TRBJ1-2	-	TRBV29-1	TGCAGCGTTCTGGACTTTGACTATGGCTACACCTTC	CSVLDFDYGYTF
TRBD2	TRBJ2-1	-	TRBV13	TGTGCCAGCAGCCCCCGGAGGGATAGCGGGAGGGGGAATGAGCAGTTCTTC	CASSPRRDSGRGNEQFF
-	TRBJ2-5	-	TRBV7-2	TGTGCCAGCAGCAAACAGGGATTGGCGGAGACCCAGTACTTC	CASSKQGLAETQYF
TRBD1	TRBJ1-2	-	TRBV29-1	TGCAGCGTTGGGGCACCGGGACAGGGTGGCTACACCTTC	CSVGAPGQGGYTF
TRBD2	TRBJ2-7	few	TRBV28	TGTGCCAGCAGTGCCACTAGCGGGAGCCCCAGAGAGCAGTACTTC	CASSATSGSPREQYF
TRBD1	TRBJ2-3	-	TRBV5-1	TGCGCCAGCGGCAAGGAGACAGGGGGCGCAGATACGCAGTATTTT	CASGKETGGADTQYF
-	TRBJ2-7	few	TRBV29-1	TGCAGCGTCGGCGAAAAATACGAGCAGTACTTC	CSVGEKYEQYF
-	TRBJ1-3	-	TRBV5-6	TGTGCCAGCAGCTTGGACACCTCTGGAAACACCATATATTTT	CASSLDTSGNTIYF
-	TRBJ2-7	few	TRBV29-1	TGCAGCGTTGAAGGTCAATCCTACGAGCAGTACTTC	CSVEGQSYEQYF
-	TRBJ2-5	-	TRBV30	TGTGCCTGGAGTATAGTCCTTGGGGAGACCCAGTACTTC	CAWSIVLGETQYF
-	TRBJ1-4	few	TRBV30	TGTGCCTGGAGAAGTAGTCTCTACGGGATAAAACTGTTTTTT	CAWRSSLYGIKLFF
-	TRBJ2-3	few	TRBV19	TGTGCCAGTAGAGGCGCAGGGGGGCGCGCAGATACGCAGTATTTT	CASRGAGGRADTQYF
-	TRBJ2-7	-	TRBV27	TGTGCCAGCACCTCTCTCTTTTTGGGTCAGCTACCTTCCTACGAGCAGTACTTC	CASTSLFLGQLPSYEQYF
TRBD1	TRBJ1-2	-	TRBV4-3	TGCGCCAGCAGCCGGGACAGGGGATACGGCTACACCTTC	CASSRDRGYGYTF
-	TRBJ1-3	once	TRBV29-1	TGCAGCGTTGGGCCTTCTGGAAACACCATATATTTT	CSVGPSGNTIYF
TRBD2	TRBJ2-5	-	TRBV30	TGTGCCTGGAGCGCCGGAGCGGGAGGGCCCAGGAAGACCCAGTACTTC	CAWSAGAGGPRKTQYF
-	TRBJ1-5	-	TRBV4-1	TGCGCCAGCAGCCGGCAGGGTAGCAATCAGCCCCAGCATTTT	CASSRQGSNQPQHF
TRBD1	TRBJ1-2	-	TRBV29-1	TGCAGCGTTGAACCCTCCAGGGGGGTCTATGGCTACACCTTC	CSVEPSRGVYGYTF
TRBD2	TRBJ2-3	-	TRBV2	TGTGCCAGCAGTCGACTAGCGGGAGTTCCGAATACGCAGTATTTT	CASSRLAGVPNTQYF
-	TRBJ1-5	-	TRBV29-1	TGCAGCGTAGGGTCCATGAAACGGGGCAATCAGCCCCAGCATTTT	CSVGSMKRGNQPQHF
-	TRBJ2-3	-	TRBV5-5	TGTGCCAGCAGCTTGGCTGCAGTCCCGGATACGCAGTATTTT	CASSLAAVPDTQYF
-	TRBJ1-5	few	TRBV7-2	TGTGCCAGCAGCTTAGTCTACAACAGGGACGATCAGCCCCAGCATTTT	CASSLVYNRDDQPQHF
TRBD1	TRBJ1-5	-	TRBV5-1	TGCGCCAGCAGCTTGGTACCCGGGACAGGGGCTTATAGCAATCAGCCCCAGCATTTT	CASSLVPGTGAYSNQPQHF
TRBD2	TRBJ2-2	-	TRBV27	TGTGCCAATCCCGGGACTAGCTATACCGGGGAGCTGTTTTTT	CANPGTSYTGELFF
-	TRBJ2-2	-	TRBV7-3	TGTGCCAGCAGCCAAACAGAGAACACCGGGGAGCTGTTTTTT	CASSQTENTGELFF
TRBD1	TRBJ1-5	-	TRBV28	TGTGCCAGCAGTAGCTACCAACAGGGGAGAGGTCAGCCCCAGCATTTT	CASSSYQQGRGQPQHF